The table lists the clone carrying this TCR beta chain with a few counts. TCR cDNA received a 3' ligated oligonucleotide that carried a UMI. This entry belongs to a study of naive and memory T cell subsets. This CDR3 contains 15 residues. V dropped 2 bases and J dropped 3 bases, with 13 bases sitting between them. Germline CDR1 MNHEY, CDR2 SVGAGI. Amplification of ligated cDNA took four PCR rounds with SP2 and nested alpha and beta constant primers. TCRdb passed the 5' RACE reads through MiXCR, listing each CDR3 protein once. Of some 60,000 distinct CDR3 sequences detected, 7% to 8% appear once; the ten largest clones hold 15% to 20%.

The chain joins TRBV6-5 to TRBJ1-1; no firm D call. This TCR was sampled from a female donor in good health. The CDR3 DNA is TGTGCCAGCAGTTACGCTCGATATGGGCACACTGAAGCTTTCTTT. Protein: CASSYARYGHTEAFF.